This entry is about one TCR beta chain. This sample was included in a study of blood T cell repertoires in COVID-19. Study information: The United States, Italy and Spain were the sources of the acute and convalescent COVID-19 samples. The cDNA or gDNA used as material had been derived from T cells, B-cell-depleted T cells, or PBMCs.

V dropped 2 bases and J dropped 9; count of bases not matched to a gene: 9. The CDR3 totals 15 residues. Germline V gives CDR1 MNHNS, CDR2 SASEGT. As processed by the authors: Nucleated cell counts were estimated from reference gene primer amplification. Clones were read by immunoSEQ multiplex PCR, and TCRdb kept only the in-frame ones, dropping some. V and J calls and clone size follow that table, whereas D and trimming were derived from the DNA. This table holds about 280,000 clones, roughly 86% found once. This receptor was taken from a woman aged 30 to 39 with COVID-19, enrolled during active disease. The sample taken for sequencing was peripheral blood. V and J are TRBV6-1 and TRBJ2-3; 9 bases align to TRBD2. The CDR3 region has the DNA TGTGCCAGCAGTGAATTGTGGGCGGGAGGGCGAACGCAGTATTTT. Protein product: CASSELWAGGRTQYF.